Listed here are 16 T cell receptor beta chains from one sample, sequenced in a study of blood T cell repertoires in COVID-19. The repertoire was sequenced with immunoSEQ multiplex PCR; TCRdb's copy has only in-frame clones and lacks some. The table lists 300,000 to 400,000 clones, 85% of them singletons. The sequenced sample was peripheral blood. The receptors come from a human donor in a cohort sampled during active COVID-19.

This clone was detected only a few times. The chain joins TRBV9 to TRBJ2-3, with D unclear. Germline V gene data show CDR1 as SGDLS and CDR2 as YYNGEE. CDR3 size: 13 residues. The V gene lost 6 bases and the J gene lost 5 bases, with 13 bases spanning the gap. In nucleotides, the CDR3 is TGTGCCAGCACGGAAGGAGCCGGAGATACGCAGTATTTT. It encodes CASTEGAGDTQYF.

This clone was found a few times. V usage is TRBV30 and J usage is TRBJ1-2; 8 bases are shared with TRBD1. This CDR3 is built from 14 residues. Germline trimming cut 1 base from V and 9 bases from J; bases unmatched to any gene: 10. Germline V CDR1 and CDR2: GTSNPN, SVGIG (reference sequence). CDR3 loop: CAWSEWQGAGSYTF. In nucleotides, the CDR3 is TGTGCCTGGAGTGAATGGCAGGGGGCCGGTAGCTACACCTTC.

CDR3 sequence: CASSVNPRSGTDTQYF. The CDR3 coding sequence is TGTGCCAGCAGCGTAAACCCACGATCGGGCACAGATACGCAGTATTTT. The J gene is TRBJ2-3, the V gene TRBV9; the D is unclear. V shed 1 base and J shed 1 base, with 13 bases lying between them. The CDR3 runs to 16 residues. From germline, CDR1 is SGDLS and CDR2 YYNGEE.

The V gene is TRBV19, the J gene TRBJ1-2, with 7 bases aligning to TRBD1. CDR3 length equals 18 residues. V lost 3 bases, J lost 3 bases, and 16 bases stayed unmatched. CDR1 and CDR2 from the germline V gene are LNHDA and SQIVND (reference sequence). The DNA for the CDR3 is TGTGCCAGTAGTATCCTCACAGGGGTCTCCACGCGGGACTATGGCTACACCTTC. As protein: CASSILTGVSTRDYGYTF.

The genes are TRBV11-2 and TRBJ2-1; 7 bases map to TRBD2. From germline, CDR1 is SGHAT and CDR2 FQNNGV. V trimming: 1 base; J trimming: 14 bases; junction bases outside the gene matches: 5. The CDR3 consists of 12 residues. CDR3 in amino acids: CASSLGLAGEFF. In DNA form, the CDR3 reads TGTGCCAGCAGCTTAGGGCTGGCGGGGGAGTTCTTC.

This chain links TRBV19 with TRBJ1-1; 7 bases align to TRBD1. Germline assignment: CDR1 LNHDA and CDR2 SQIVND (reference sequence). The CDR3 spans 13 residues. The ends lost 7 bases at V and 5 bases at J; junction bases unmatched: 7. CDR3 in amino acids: CASNRQGGTEAFF. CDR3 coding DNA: TGTGCCAGTAACAGACAGGGTGGGACTGAAGCTTTCTTT.

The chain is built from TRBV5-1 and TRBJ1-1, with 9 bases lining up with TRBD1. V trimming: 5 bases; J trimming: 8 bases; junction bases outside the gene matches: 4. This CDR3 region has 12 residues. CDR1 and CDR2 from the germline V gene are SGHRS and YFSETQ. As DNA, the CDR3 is TGCGCCAGCAGGCCCGGGACAGGGGAAGCTTTCTTT. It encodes CASRPGTGEAFF.

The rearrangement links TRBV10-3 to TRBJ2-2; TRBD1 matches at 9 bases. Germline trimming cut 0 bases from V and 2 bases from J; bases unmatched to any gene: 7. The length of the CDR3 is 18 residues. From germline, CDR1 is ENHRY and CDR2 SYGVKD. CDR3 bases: TGTGCCATCAGTGAGTCTCCTAGGACAGGGGACAACACCGGGGAGCTGTTTTTT. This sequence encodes CAISESPRTGDNTGELFF.

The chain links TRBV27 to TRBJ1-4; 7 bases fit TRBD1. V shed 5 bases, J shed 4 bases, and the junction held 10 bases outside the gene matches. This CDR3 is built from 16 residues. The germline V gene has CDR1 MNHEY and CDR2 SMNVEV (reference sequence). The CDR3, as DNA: TGTGCCAGCAGTCCTTTCCGACAGGGACGTAATGAAAAACTGTTTTTT. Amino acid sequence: CASSPFRQGRNEKLFF. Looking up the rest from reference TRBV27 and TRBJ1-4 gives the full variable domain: EAQVTQNPRYLITVTGKKLTVTCSQNMNHEYMSWYRQDPGLGLRQIYYSMNVEVTDKGDVPEGYKVSRKEKRNFPLILESPSPNQTSLYFCASSPFRQGRNEKLFFGSGTQLSVL.

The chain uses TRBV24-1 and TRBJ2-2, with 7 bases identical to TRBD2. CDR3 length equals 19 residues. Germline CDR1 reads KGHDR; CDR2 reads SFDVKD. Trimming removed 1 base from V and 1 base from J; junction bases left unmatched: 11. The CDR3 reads CATSDFGYREARNTGELFF. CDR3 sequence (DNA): TGTGCCACCAGTGATTTTGGGTACCGGGAGGCAAGGAACACCGGGGAGCTGTTTTTT.

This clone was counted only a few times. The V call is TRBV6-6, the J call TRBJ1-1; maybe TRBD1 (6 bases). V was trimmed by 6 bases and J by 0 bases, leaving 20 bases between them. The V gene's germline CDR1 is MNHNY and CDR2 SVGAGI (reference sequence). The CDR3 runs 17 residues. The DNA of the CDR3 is TGTGCCAGCAGCCGACACGGAACAGGGCTAATGAACACTGAAGCTTTCTTT. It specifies CASSRHGTGLMNTEAFF.

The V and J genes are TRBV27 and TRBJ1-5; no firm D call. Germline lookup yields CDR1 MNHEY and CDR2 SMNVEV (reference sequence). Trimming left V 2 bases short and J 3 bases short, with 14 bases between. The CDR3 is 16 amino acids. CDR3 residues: CASSLALEGDNQPQHF. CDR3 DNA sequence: TGTGCCAGCAGTTTAGCCCTGGAGGGAGACAATCAGCCCCAGCATTTT.

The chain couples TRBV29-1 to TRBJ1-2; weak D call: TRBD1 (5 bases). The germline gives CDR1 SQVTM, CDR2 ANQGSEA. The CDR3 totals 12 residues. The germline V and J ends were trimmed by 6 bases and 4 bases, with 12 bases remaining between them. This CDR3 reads CSVLTEVYGYTF. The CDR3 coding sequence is TGCAGCGTCCTGACAGAAGTCTATGGCTACACCTTC.

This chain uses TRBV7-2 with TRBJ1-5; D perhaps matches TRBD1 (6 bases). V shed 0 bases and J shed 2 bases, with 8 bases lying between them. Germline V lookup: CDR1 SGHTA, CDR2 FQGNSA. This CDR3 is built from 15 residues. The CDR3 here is CASSLAGTRNQPQHF. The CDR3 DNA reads TGTGCCAGCAGCTTAGCGGGGACACGCAATCAGCCCCAGCATTTT. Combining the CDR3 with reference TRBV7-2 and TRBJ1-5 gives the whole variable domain GAGVSQSPSNKVTEKGKDVELRCDPISGHTALYWYRQSLGQGLEFLIYFQGNSAPDKSGLPSDRFSAERTGGSVSTLTIQRTQQEDSAVYLCASSLAGTRNQPQHFGDGTRLSIL.

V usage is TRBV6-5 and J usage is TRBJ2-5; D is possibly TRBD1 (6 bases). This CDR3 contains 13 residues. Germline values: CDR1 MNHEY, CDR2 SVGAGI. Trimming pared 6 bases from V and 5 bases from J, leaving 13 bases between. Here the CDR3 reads CASSHRVLETQYF. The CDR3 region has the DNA TGTGCCAGCAGCCACAGGGTCCTGGAGACCCAGTACTTC.

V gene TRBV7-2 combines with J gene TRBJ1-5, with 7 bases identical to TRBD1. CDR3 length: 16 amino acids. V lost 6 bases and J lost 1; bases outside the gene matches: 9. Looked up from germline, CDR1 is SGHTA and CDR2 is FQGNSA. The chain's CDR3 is CASSSDWTGSNQPQHF. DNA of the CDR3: TGTGCCAGCAGTTCAGATTGGACAGGAAGCAATCAGCCCCAGCATTTT. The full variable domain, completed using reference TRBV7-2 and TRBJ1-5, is GAGVSQSPSNKVTEKGKDVELRCDPISGHTALYWYRQSLGQGLEFLIYFQGNSAPDKSGLPSDRFSAERTGGSVSTLTIQRTQQEDSAVYLCASSSDWTGSNQPQHFGDGTRLSIL.